Included here is one T cell receptor beta chain sequence, with context. Its antigen is undetermined. TCRdb keeps only in-frame clones here, not all; method: immunoSEQ multiplex PCR. The data show 20,000 to 25,000 clones, just under 75% seen once. This sample is part of a study of vaccination effects on CD4 cells after COVID-19. Sequencing in the ViraFEST assay came after antigen-specific CD4+ T cells had been expanded with viral peptide pools, which were used to stimulate PBMC. Subsequent to roughly 10 days of culture, CD4+ T cells were isolated. A positive SARS-CoV-2 PCR test fell between March and December 2020. Germline V gene lookup returns CDR1 SGHDN and CDR2 FVKESK. V lost 1 base and J lost 2, with 15 bases in between. CDR3 length equals 16 residues.

The specimen comprised CD4+ T cells from PBMCs cultured with a peptide pool, sampled before COVID-19 vaccination. The rearrangement uses TRBV14 and TRBJ2-7; D may be TRBD1 or TRBD2 (5 bases each). This TCR came from a human donor who had a prior SARS-CoV-2 infection. The CDR3 DNA follows: TGTGCCAGCAGCCAAGGGGGGTTCCGTGGGCCCTACGAGCAGTACTTC. Translation gives CASSQGGFRGPYEQYF.